A selection of T cell receptor beta chains follows, all from one sample in a study of vaccination and CD4 T cells after COVID-19. TCRdb reanalysed the PCR reads using MiXCR and keeps one entry per CDR3 protein. The data contain tens of thousands of distinct CDR3 sequences, 30% to 35% of them singletons. No cognate antigen is known for these TCRs. Sequences were derived from CD4+ T cells from blood, cultured in vitro, sampled about 7 months after SARS-CoV-2 vaccination. Source of these receptors: a human donor who had recovered from COVID-19. Both conserved end residues are part of each CDR3. The D gene is left open where the match is weak. Where a row states a size, it is once, few, many or the class of an expanded clone; other rows omit it.

d_call	clone_size	j_call	v_call	cdr3_nt	cdr3_aa
TRBD1	-	TRBJ1-6	TRBV24-1	TGTGCCACCAGTGATGGTCAGGGGGTGTCCGTTGGGGGGTCACCCCTCCACTTT	CATSDGQGVSVGGSPLHF
TRBD2	few	TRBJ2-1	TRBV7-9	TGTGCCAGCAGCCTCATAGCGGGAGGGTCACCACGGGAGCAGTTCTTC	CASSLIAGGSPREQFF
-	-	TRBJ2-3	TRBV6-2/TRBV6-3	TGTGCCAGCACCAGGACAGCCTCTAGCACAGATACGCAGTATTTT	CASTRTASSTDTQYF
TRBD1	-	TRBJ1-1	TRBV10-2	TGCGCCAGCCACCGCGCCGACAGGGCAGAAGCTTTCTTT	CASHRADRAEAFF
-	-	TRBJ2-4	TRBV15	TGTGCCACCAGCAGAGAGAGGATGGGGAACATTCAGTACTTC	CATSRERMGNIQYF
-	-	TRBJ2-1	TRBV5-4	TGTGCCAGCAGCTTTCGGGGCGGGAACGAGCAGTTCTTC	CASSFRGGNEQFF
TRBD1	few	TRBJ2-7	TRBV6-1	TGTGCCAGCAGCTCCGGACAGGGTACCTACGAGCAGTACTTC	CASSSGQGTYEQYF
-	-	TRBJ2-7	TRBV28	TGTGCCGCCATATCCAGGGCTAGCAGGTTCCGCGAGCAGTACTTC	CAAISRASRFREQYF
-	-	TRBJ2-5	TRBV4-1	TGCGCCAGCGGGCTTCAGATCAGGGAGACCCAGTACTTC	CASGLQIRETQYF
-	few	TRBJ2-1	TRBV6-2/TRBV6-3	TGTGCCAGCAATCTCGACAGTTACAATGAGCAGTTCTTC	CASNLDSYNEQFF
TRBD2	few	TRBJ2-5	TRBV4-1	TGCGCCAGCAGCCAAGATTCGACTAGCGTAGGGGAGACCCAGTACTTC	CASSQDSTSVGETQYF
-	few	TRBJ2-2	TRBV7-2	TGTGCCAGCAGCTTAGCGCCGTTGAACACCGGGGAGCTGTTTTTT	CASSLAPLNTGELFF
-	-	TRBJ2-5	TRBV6-1	TGTGCCAGCAGTGGGACCCGAGGGCCTCAAGAGACCCAGTACTTC	CASSGTRGPQETQYF
-	-	TRBJ2-5	TRBV7-6	TGTGCCAGCAGAGACAGAGGGGTGGTCCAGTACTTC	CASRDRGVVQYF
TRBD1	-	TRBJ1-2	TRBV28	TGTGCCAGCAGCCCTGGACAGGGGAGTGGCTACACCTTC	CASSPGQGSGYTF
-	few	TRBJ1-2	TRBV7-9	TGTGCCAGCAGCCCGGAACAGCTCTATGGCTACACCTTC	CASSPEQLYGYTF
-	few	TRBJ1-5	TRBV7-8	TGTGCCAGCAGCTTAGGTCAGGGAGCTAGCAATCAGCCCCAGCATTTT	CASSLGQGASNQPQHF
-	-	TRBJ1-5	TRBV27	TGTGCCAGCAGTGCCCGTCCCAGCCATAATCAGCCCCAGCATTTT	CASSARPSHNQPQHF
-	-	TRBJ2-7	TRBV7-8	TGTGCCAGCAGCTACGGGACGGACTCCTACGAGCAGTACTTC	CASSYGTDSYEQYF
TRBD2	-	TRBJ2-5	TRBV20-1	TGCAGTGCTAGGGGGACTAGCGAGCAACAAGAGACCCAGTACTTC	CSARGTSEQQETQYF
-	few	TRBJ1-2	TRBV28	TGTGCCAGCAGTTCCAGGTATGGCTACACCTTC	CASSSRYGYTF
-	few	TRBJ1-2	TRBV6-1	TGTGCCAGCAGTGAAGCGGGGCAGATCACGTATGGCTACACCTTC	CASSEAGQITYGYTF
TRBD1	-	TRBJ1-1	TRBV24-1	TGTGCCACCAGTCAGGGGGGGTACACTGAAGCTTTCTTT	CATSQGGYTEAFF
-	-	TRBJ1-5	TRBV24-1	TGTGCCACCAGTGAAGCTGGACATTTAAATCAGCCCCAGCATTTT	CATSEAGHLNQPQHF
-	-	TRBJ2-1	TRBV6-1	TGTGCCAGCAGTGGAAATCGCGGAACCACCTACAATGAGCAGTTCTTC	CASSGNRGTTYNEQFF
-	few	TRBJ2-7	TRBV6-1	TGTGCCAGCAGGCCCCAGGGGGAGGCTGGGTCCTACGAGCAGTACTTC	CASRPQGEAGSYEQYF
-	-	TRBJ2-5	TRBV11-1	TGTGCCAGCAGCTTAGGTGGGAAACAAGAGACCCAGTACTTC	CASSLGGKQETQYF
-	few	TRBJ2-5	TRBV7-3	TGTGCCAGCAGCCGCACCAGACACGGCGTGGAGACCCAGTACTTC	CASSRTRHGVETQYF
-	-	TRBJ2-7	TRBV7-2	TGTGCCAGCACCGGACCCGTTACTGCCTACGAGCAGTACTTC	CASTGPVTAYEQYF
TRBD1	-	TRBJ2-7	TRBV6-1	TGTGCCAGCAGTGAAAATTTGGGACAGGGGGCCAACGAGCAGTACTTC	CASSENLGQGANEQYF
-	-	TRBJ1-1	TRBV28	TGTGCCAGCAGTTTACGGAACACTGAAGCTTTCTTT	CASSLRNTEAFF